This passage covers 18 T cell receptor beta chains from one sample sequenced in a study of regulatory T cells in long-lasting Graves disease. Investigators prepared the TCR beta libraries by applying iRepertoire HTBI primers and Arm-PCR of CDR3 regions. TCRdb processed the multiplex PCR reads anew with MiXCR; each CDR3 protein has one entry. The sample holds a few hundred thousand distinct CDR3 sequences; 10% to 15% are singletons and the top ten take 18%. Time point meaning: newly diagnosed GD, antithyroid drugs for less than 3 months. Extracted RNA from PBMCs served as the source of the TCR library. The same sample was also used in a study of T cells in Graves' hyperthyroidism and ophthalmopathy.

The sequencing here drew on peripheral blood mononuclear cells (PBMCs), taken at new diagnosis, from a patient treated with antithyroid drugs. The receptor source for this set is a woman between 18 and 30 years old with Graves disease.

This clonotype was recorded at least ten times. The rearrangement joins TRBV12-3 or TRBV12-4 to TRBJ2-5; D possibly corresponds to TRBD2 (6 bases). V was pared by 8 bases and J by 4 bases, with 17 bases between. The CDR3 consists of 14 residues. As DNA, the CDR3 is TGTGCCAGCTCCGCGTGGGGACTCGGAGAGACCCAGTACTTC. Translation: CASSAWGLGETQYF.

This clonotype was picked up many times. The DNA of the CDR3 is TGTGCCAGCAGTGAGGGGGAGAGCCTCTCCAGGTTATATGGCTACACCTTC. It yields the protein CASSEGESLSRLYGYTF. The chain is built from TRBV12-3 or TRBV12-4 and TRBJ1-2, with D tentatively TRBD1 (6 bases). The CDR3 spans 17 residues. V lost 5 bases, J lost 5 bases, and 24 bases lay in between.

This rearrangement joins TRBV7-9 to TRBJ2-2; no firm D call. The V end lost 5 bases, the J end lost 6 bases, and 22 bases lay between the germline ends. CDR3 size: 17 residues. CDR1 is SEHNR, CDR2 FQNEAQ, per germline (reference sequence). Here the CDR3 DNA reads TGTGCCAGCAGCCCCCGGATAGGGCCGTTTGAGCCCGGGGAGCTGTTTTTT. Its translation is CASSPRIGPFEPGELFF.

Concerning this clonotype itself: A far more abundant clone sits one base away, making this likely a read error. The chain is built from TRBV6-9 and TRBJ2-7; D is unresolved. CDR1 is MNHGY, CDR2 SVAAGI, per germline. V lost 4 bases, J lost 4 bases, and 23 bases lay in between. The CDR3 spans 17 residues. The CDR3 DNA is TGTGCCAGCAGTTCCTCCCAAACCGAGACCCAACCTTACGAGCAGTACTTC. This encodes CASSSSQTETQPYEQYF.

This clonotype was recorded at least ten times. The chain combines TRBV7-3 with TRBJ2-3; the D gene is possibly TRBD1 (6 bases). V gave up 5 bases and J gave up 0 bases, with 12 bases separating them. Per the germline V gene, CDR1 is SGHTA and CDR2 is FQGTGA. The CDR3 is made up of 15 amino acids. The CDR3 spells CASSQGHSSTDTQYF. The CDR3 region has the DNA TGTGCCAGCAGCCAGGGACATTCTAGCACAGATACGCAGTATTTT.

The CDR3 sequence is CSAEALAGGPDTQYF. CDR3 in DNA: TGCAGTGCGGAGGCACTAGCGGGAGGCCCCGATACGCAGTATTTT. The chain has TRBV20-1 and TRBJ2-3, with TRBD2 matching 12 bases. CDR1 is DFQATT and CDR2 is SNEGSKA in the germline V gene (reference sequence). The CDR3 runs 15 residues. J gave up 6 bases and V 6 bases, and 10 bases lay outside the gene matches.

This clonotype was detected many times. The chain employs TRBV4-1 and TRBJ2-1; no firm D call. The CDR3 is 14 residues long. The V gene lost 4 bases and the J gene lost 6 bases, with 13 bases spanning the gap. Per germline, CDR1 MGHRA and CDR2 YSYEKL. The CDR3 sequence: CASSPGLVPNEQFF. The CDR3 DNA sequence: TGCGCCAGCAGCCCCGGGCTGGTGCCCAATGAGCAGTTCTTC.

Many counts were recorded for this clonotype. The gene calls are TRBV4-2 and TRBJ1-1; D gene unclear. The CDR3 spans 15 residues. Germline V gene data show CDR1 as LGHNA and CDR2 as YNFKEQ. Deletions cut 4 bases from V and 1 base from J, with 13 bases between. The CDR3 DNA follows: TGTGCCAGCAGCCCCCGACCGGGCAAGAACACTGAAGCTTTCTTT. The encoded protein is CASSPRPGKNTEAFF.

In this sample, this clonotype turned up many times. This chain connects TRBV11-2 to TRBJ1-1; D gene ambiguous. CDR1 and CDR2 from the germline V gene are SGHAT and FQNNGV. Trimming left V 0 bases short and J 1 base short, with 0 bases between. CDR3 length equals 12 residues. The CDR3 DNA reads as TGTGCCAGCAGCTTAGAGAACACTGAAGCTTTCTTT. This gives the protein CASSLENTEAFF.

This clonotype was seen ten or more times. This chain connects TRBV6-2 or TRBV6-3 to TRBJ1-5; 7 bases match TRBD1. V shed 2 bases and J 3 bases; nucleotides not matched to a gene: 7. CDR3 length: 16 residues. The germline V gene encodes CDR1 MNHEY and CDR2 SVGEGT. The CDR3 coding sequence is TGTGCCAGCAGTTACGATCGACAGGGCGACAATCAGCCCCAGCATTTT. Translated: CASSYDRQGDNQPQHF.

This clonotype was counted ten times or more. This chain connects TRBV10-3 to TRBJ2-1, with 10 bases identical to TRBD2. This CDR3 is 12 amino acids long. Germline CDR1 ENHRY, CDR2 SYGVKD. V lost 8 bases and J lost 12; bases outside the gene matches: 7. The DNA for the CDR3 is TGTGCCATCGGGCTAGCGGGGGATCTGCAGTTCTTC. Residues: CAIGLAGDLQFF.

The chain recombines TRBV9 with TRBJ2-1; D is unclear. There are 13 residues in the CDR3. Germline loops: CDR1 SGDLS, CDR2 YYNGEE. V lost 0 bases and J 6 bases, leaving 7 bases between the germline ends. The CDR3 region is CASSVGGSNEQFF. The CDR3 region has the DNA TGTGCCAGCAGCGTAGGTGGTTCCAATGAGCAGTTCTTC. Full variable domain (missing parts from reference TRBV9 and TRBJ2-1): DSGVTQTPKHLITATGQRVTLRCSPRSGDLSVYWYQQSLDQGLQFLIQYYNGEERAKGNILERFSAQQFPDLHSELNLSSLELGDSALYFCASSVGGSNEQFFGPGTRLTVL.

This clonotype has only a few counts. The chain has TRBV24-1 and TRBJ2-1, with D uncertain. This CDR3 spans 15 amino acids. Trimming pared 2 bases from V and 7 bases from J, leaving 14 bases between. The germline V gene has CDR1 KGHDR and CDR2 SFDVKD. The CDR3: CATSDSSILQNEQFF. The CDR3 nucleotides read TGTGCCACCAGTGATTCGTCCATACTTCAAAATGAGCAGTTCTTC.

V gene TRBV7-9 combines with J gene TRBJ2-1; 8 bases map to TRBD2. This CDR3 spans 14 amino acids. The germline CDR1 and CDR2 sequences are SEHNR and FQNEAQ (reference sequence). Germline trimming cut 6 bases from V and 8 bases from J; bases unmatched to any gene: 9. CDR3 region: CASRLGTSIDEQFF. CDR3 DNA sequence: TGTGCCAGCAGACTCGGGACTAGTATTGATGAGCAGTTCTTC.

In this sample, this clonotype turned up many times. The V call is TRBV28, the J call TRBJ2-7; no clear D. The CDR3 spans 11 residues. Between the trimmed V and J ends, which lost 8 bases and 4 bases, there was a span of 9 bases. Germline assignment: CDR1 MDHEN and CDR2 SYDVKM. As DNA, the CDR3 is TGTGCCAGCTCTAACGGATACGAGCAGTACTTC. This translates into CASSNGYEQYF.

This clonotype was counted at least ten times. The CDR3 region is CASSYSIPSSSYNSPLHF. The DNA for the CDR3 is TGTGCCAGCAGTTACTCGATTCCGTCGAGCTCCTATAATTCACCCCTCCACTTT. This sequence joins TRBV6-5 and TRBJ1-6, with no clear D. Germline-derived CDR1 and CDR2 are MNHEY and SVGAGI. V lost 0 bases to trimming and J lost 0 bases, with 12 bases between them. The length of the CDR3 is 18 residues.

This clonotype was recorded a few times. The chain has TRBV7-2 and TRBJ1-1; D is perhaps TRBD1 (6 bases). The length of the CDR3 is 16 residues. The germline gives CDR1 SGHTA, CDR2 FQGNSA. V lost 5 bases and J 3 bases, leaving 19 bases between the germline ends. The CDR3 coding sequence is TGTGCCAGCAGCGTCGGGGGGGGCAGGGGTTACACTGAAGCTTTCTTT. It translates to CASSVGGGRGYTEAFF. The full variable domain, rest sourced from reference TRBV7-2 and TRBJ1-1, is GAGVSQSPSNKVTEKGKDVELRCDPISGHTALYWYRQSLGQGLEFLIYFQGNSAPDKSGLPSDRFSAERTGGSVSTLTIQRTQQEDSAVYLCASSVGGGRGYTEAFFGQGTRLTVV.

This clonotype was seen a handful of times. This rearrangement joins TRBV20-1 to TRBJ2-5; D possibly corresponds to TRBD2 (5 bases). V was trimmed by 2 bases and J by 6 bases, leaving 22 bases between them. Germline V gene lookup returns CDR1 DFQATT and CDR2 SNEGSKA (reference sequence). This CDR3 comprises 16 residues. The CDR3 sequence is CSARILGSMAQKTQYF. CDR3 in DNA: TGCAGTGCTAGAATTCTTGGGAGTATGGCACAAAAGACCCAGTACTTC.